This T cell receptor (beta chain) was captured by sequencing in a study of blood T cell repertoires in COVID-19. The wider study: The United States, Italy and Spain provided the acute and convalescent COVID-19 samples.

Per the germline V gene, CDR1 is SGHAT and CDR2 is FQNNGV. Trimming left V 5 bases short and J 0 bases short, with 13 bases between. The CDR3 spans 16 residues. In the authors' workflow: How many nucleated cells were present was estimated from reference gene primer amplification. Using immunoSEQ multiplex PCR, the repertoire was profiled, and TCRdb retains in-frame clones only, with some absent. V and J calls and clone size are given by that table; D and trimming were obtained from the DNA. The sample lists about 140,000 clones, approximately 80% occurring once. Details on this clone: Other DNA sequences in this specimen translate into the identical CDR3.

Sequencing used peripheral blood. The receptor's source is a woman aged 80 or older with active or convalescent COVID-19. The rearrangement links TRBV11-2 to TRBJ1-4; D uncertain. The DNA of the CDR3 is TGTGCCAGCAGCCCTACCACGGGATCAACTAATGAAAAACTGTTTTTT. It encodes CASSPTTGSTNEKLFF.